Below, one TCR beta chain is given with its context. Its antigen is currently unknown. The junction shows a germline mismatch at one end, possibly a read error. These data come from a study of memory CD4+ T cells and cytomegalovirus serostatus. Study-level background: Healthy Belgian adult donors included about nine CMV-positive and some 24 CMV-negative people.

Germline V gene lookup returns CDR1 SSHAT and CDR2 FNYEAQ (reference sequence). The CDR3 is made up of 16 amino acids. The table came from immunoSEQ multiplex PCR; TCRdb's copy has only in-frame clones and leaves some out. The sample has around 25,000 clones, about 78% seen once. Regarding the study as a whole: About 40% of the roughly 160 known CMV-associated TCRbeta sequences appeared in CD4+ memory.

The sort gate was single viable CD3+CD4+CD8-CD45RO+ cells for memory CD4+ T cells. CMV serostatus came from serum IgG against pp150, pp28, p38, p52. The chain uses TRBV7-7 and TRBJ2-1, with D perhaps given as TRBD1 or TRBD2 (5 bases each). The specimen was memory CD4+ T cells from blood. The receptor comes from an adult in good health and CMV-seronegative. CDR3 loop: CASSPGSLGRYNEQFF. The DNA of the CDR3 is TGTGCTAGCAGCCCCGGCTCGTTGGGACGGTACAATGAGCAGTTCTTC. Supplemented by reference TRBV7-7 and TRBJ2-1, the full variable domain reads GAGVSQSPRYKVTKRGQDVTLRCDPISSHATLYWYQQALGQGPEFLTYFNYEAQPDKSGLPSDRFSAERPEGSISTLTIQRTEQRDSAMYRCASSPGSLGRYNEQFFGPGTRLTVL.